The following is a T cell receptor (beta chain) sequence with its context. Its antigen is not identified. This sample stems from a study of cytomegalovirus exposure and HLA in healthy donors. Turning to the study itself: When 398 donors were genotyped, around 77% of them were found to fall in the Caucasian-associated ancestry cluster.

Notes on the study in general: In a later analysis, several top co-occurrence clusters appeared linked to parvovirus B19, influenza, CMV and Epstein-Barr virus. Several V segments, TRBV6-2 and TRBV6-3 among them, could not be told apart and were dropped.

Both 60 Vbeta primers and 13 Jbeta primers went into the PCR. Profiled with immunoSEQ multiplex PCR; TCRdb holds only in-frame clones, not every one. Among some 110,000 clones listed, 65% to 85% were seen once. CDR3 length equals 17 residues. V lost 5 bases and J lost 3, with 20 bases in between. CDR1 and CDR2 from the germline V gene are SGHKS and YYEKEE (reference sequence). This clonotype originated in a man between 45 and 60 years old in good health and CMV-seropositive. Sequencing was performed on PBMCs. The chain recombines TRBV5-5 with TRBJ2-2, with D perhaps matching TRBD2 (7 bases). The CDR3 DNA sequence: TGTGCCAGCAGGACTTTGGGAGGGGGGATGGACACCGGGGAGCTGTTTTTT. Amino acid sequence: CASRTLGGGMDTGELFF.